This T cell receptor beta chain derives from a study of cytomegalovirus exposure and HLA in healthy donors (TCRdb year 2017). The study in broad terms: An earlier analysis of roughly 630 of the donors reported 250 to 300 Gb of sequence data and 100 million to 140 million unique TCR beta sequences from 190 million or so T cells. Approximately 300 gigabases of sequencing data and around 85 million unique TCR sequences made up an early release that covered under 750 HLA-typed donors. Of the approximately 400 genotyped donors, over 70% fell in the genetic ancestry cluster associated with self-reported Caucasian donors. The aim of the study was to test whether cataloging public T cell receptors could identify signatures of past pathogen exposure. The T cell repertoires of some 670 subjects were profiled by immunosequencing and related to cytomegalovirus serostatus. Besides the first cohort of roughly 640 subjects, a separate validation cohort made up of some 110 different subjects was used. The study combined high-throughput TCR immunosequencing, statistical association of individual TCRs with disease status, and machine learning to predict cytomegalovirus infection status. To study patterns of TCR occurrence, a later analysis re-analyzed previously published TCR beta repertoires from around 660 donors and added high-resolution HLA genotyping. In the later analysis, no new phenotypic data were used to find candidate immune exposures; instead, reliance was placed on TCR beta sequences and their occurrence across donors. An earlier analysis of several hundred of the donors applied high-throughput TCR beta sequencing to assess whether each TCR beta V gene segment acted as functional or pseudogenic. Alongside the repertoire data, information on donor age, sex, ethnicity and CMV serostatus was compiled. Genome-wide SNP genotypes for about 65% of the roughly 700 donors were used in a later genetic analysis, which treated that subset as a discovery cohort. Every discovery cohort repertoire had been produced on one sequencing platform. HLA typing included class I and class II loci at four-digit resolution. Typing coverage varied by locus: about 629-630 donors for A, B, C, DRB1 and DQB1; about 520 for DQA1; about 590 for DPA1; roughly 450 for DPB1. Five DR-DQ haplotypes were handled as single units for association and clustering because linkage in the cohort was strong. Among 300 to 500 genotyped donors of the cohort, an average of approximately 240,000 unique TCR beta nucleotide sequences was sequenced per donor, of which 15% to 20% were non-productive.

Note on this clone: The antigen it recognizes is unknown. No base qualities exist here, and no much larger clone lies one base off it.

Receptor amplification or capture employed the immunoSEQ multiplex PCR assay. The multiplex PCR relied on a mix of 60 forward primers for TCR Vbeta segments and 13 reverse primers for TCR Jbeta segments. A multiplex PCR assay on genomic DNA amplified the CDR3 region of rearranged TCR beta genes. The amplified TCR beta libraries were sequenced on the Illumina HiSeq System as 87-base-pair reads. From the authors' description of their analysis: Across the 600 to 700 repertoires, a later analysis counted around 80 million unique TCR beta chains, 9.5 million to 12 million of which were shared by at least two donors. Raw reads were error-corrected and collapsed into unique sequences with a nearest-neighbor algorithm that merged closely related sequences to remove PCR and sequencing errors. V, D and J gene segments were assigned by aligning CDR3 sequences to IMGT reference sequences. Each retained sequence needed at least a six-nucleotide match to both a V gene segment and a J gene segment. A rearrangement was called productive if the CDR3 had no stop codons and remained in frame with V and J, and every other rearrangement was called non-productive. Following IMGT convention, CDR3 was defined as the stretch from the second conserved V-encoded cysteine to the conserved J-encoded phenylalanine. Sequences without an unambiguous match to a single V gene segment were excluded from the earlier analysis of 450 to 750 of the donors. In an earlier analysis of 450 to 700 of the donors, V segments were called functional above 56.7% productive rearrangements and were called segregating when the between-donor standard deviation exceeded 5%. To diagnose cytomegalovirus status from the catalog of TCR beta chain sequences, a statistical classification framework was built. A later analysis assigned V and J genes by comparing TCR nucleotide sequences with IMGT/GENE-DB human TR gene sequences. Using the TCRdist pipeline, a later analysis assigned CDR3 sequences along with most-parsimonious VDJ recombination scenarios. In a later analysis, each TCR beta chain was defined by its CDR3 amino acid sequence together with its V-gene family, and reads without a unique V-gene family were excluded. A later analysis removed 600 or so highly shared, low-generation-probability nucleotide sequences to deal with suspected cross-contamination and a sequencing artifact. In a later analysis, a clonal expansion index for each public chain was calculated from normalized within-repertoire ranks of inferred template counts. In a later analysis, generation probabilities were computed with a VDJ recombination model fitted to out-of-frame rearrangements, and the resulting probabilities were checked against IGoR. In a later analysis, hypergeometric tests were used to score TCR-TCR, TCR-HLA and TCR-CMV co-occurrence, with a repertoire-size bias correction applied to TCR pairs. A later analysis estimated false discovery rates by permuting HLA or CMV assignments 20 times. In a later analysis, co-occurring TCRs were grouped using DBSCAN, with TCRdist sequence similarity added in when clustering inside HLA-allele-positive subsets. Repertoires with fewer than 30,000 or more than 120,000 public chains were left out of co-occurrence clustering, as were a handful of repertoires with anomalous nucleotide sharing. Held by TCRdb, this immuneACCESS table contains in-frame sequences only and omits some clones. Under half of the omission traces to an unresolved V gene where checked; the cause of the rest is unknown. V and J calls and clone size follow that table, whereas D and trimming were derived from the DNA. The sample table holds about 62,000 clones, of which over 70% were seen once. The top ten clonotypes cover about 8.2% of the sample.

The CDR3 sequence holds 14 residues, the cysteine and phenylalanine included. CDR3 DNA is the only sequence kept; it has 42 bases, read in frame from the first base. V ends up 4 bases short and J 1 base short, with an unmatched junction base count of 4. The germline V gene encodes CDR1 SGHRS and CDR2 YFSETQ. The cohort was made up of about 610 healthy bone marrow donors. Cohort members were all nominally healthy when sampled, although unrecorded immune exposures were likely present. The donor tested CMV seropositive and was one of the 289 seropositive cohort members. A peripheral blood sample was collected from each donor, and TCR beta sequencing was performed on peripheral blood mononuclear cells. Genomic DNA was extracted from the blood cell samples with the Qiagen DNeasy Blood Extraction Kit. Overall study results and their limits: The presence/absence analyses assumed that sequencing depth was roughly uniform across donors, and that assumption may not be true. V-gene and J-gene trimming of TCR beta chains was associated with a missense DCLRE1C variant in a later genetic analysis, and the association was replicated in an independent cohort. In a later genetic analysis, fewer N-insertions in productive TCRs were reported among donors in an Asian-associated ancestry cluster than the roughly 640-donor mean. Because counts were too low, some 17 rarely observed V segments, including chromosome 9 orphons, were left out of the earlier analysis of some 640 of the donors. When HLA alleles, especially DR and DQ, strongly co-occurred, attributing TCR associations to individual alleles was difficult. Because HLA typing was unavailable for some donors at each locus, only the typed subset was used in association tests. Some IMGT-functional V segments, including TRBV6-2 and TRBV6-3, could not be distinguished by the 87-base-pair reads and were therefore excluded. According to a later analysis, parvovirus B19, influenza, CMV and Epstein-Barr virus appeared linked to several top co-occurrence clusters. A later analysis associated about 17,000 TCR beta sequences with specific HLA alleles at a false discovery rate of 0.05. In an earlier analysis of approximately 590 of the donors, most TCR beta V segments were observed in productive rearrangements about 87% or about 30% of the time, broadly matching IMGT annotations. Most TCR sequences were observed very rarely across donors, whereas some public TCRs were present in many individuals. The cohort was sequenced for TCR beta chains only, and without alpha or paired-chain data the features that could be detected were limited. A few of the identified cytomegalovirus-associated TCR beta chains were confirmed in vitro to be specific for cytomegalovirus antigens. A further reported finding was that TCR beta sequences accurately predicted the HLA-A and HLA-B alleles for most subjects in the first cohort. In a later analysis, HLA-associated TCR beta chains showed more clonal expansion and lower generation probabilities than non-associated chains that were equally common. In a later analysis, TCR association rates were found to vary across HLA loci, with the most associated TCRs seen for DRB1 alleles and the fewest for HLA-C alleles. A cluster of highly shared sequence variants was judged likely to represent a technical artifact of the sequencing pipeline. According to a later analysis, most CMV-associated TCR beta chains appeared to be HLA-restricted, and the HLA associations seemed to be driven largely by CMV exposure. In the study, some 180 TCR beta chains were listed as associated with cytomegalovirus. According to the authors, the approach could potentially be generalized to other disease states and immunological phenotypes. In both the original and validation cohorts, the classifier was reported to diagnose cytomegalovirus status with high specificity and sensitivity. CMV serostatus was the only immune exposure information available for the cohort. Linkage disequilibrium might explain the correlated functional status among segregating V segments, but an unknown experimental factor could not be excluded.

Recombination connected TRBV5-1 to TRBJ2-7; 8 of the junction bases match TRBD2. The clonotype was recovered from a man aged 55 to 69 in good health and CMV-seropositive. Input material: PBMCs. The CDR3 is CASSREGQSYEQYF. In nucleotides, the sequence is TGCGCCAGCAGCCGGGAGGGCCAATCCTACGAGCAGTACTTC.